This passage covers 21 T cell receptor beta chains from one sample sequenced in a study of blood T cell repertoires in COVID-19. Measured with immunoSEQ multiplex PCR; TCRdb has only the in-frame clones, and not every one. The sample yields more than 200,000 clones, approximately 86% seen once. The sequenced material came from peripheral blood. The receptors were sampled from a woman aged 55-69 years with COVID-19, enrolled during active disease.

The J gene is TRBJ2-7, the V gene TRBV6-5; the match to TRBD2 covers 8 bases. The length of the CDR3 is 15 residues. Germline trimming cut 2 bases from V and 4 bases from J; bases unmatched to any gene: 7. Germline CDR1 reads MNHEY; CDR2 reads SVGAGI. The CDR3: CASSYGSSGRYEQYF. In DNA form, the CDR3 reads TGTGCCAGCAGTTACGGGTCTAGCGGGCGGTACGAGCAGTACTTC.

CDR3 in DNA: TGTGCCAGCAGCTTAGCAGGGACAGGGAGGGGACTAGCGCACAATGAGCAGTTCTTC. Translating it yields CASSLAGTGRGLAHNEQFF. The J gene is TRBJ2-1, the V gene TRBV7-2; tentative D call: TRBD2 (10 bases). CDR3 length equals 19 residues. Deletions cut 0 bases from V and 5 bases from J, with 23 bases between. The germline V gene encodes CDR1 SGHTA and CDR2 FQGNSA. The full variable domain, completed using reference TRBV7-2 and TRBJ2-1, is GAGVSQSPSNKVTEKGKDVELRCDPISGHTALYWYRQSLGQGLEFLIYFQGNSAPDKSGLPSDRFSAERTGGSVSTLTIQRTQQEDSAVYLCASSLAGTGRGLAHNEQFFGPGTRLTVL.

This chain joins TRBV27 and TRBJ2-1; no definite D call. Germline V gene sequence: CDR1 MNHEY, CDR2 SMNVEV (reference sequence). This CDR3 region has 12 residues. V shed 8 bases and J shed 10 bases, with 15 bases lying between them. The CDR3 bases are TGTGCCAGCTCCAGAGCGTCGCGAGAGCAGTTCTTC. Amino acid sequence: CASSRASREQFF.

V gene TRBV11-1 combines with J gene TRBJ1-1; D not resolved. In germline, CDR1 is SGHAT, CDR2 FQDESV (reference sequence). The CDR3 runs to 16 residues. Trimming took 1 base from V and 2 from J, leaving 14 bases between them. The CDR3 coding sequence is TGTGCCAGCAGCTTAGGGTTTGCGGGGTCAAACACTGAAGCTTTCTTT. Protein product: CASSLGFAGSNTEAFF.

This chain links TRBV29-1 with TRBJ2-7; TRBD1 aligns across 9 bases. Trimming at V came to 7 bases and at J to 2 bases, leaving 6 bases not matched to a gene. The CDR3 extends over 13 amino acids. Germline CDR1 is SQVTM and CDR2 is ANQGSEA. The CDR3 nucleotides are TGCAGCGCTCGGACAGGGGAGCCCTACGAGCAGTACTTC. As protein: CSARTGEPYEQYF.

This chain links TRBV6-1 with TRBJ1-5; 12 positions match TRBD1. Germline V lookup: CDR1 MNHNS, CDR2 SASEGT. The CDR3 loop spans 16 amino acids. Trimming removed 1 base from V and 7 bases from J; junction bases left unmatched: 5. The CDR3 DNA is TGTGCCAGCAGTGAAGTGGGACAGGGGGCAGGACAGCCCCAGCATTTT. It specifies CASSEVGQGAGQPQHF.

The rearrangement uses TRBV28 and TRBJ1-1; D uncertain. From germline, CDR1 is MDHEN and CDR2 SYDVKM. This CDR3 has 14 residues. The V end was cut by 4 bases, the J end by 4 bases, with 13 bases between. The CDR3, as DNA: TGTGCCAGCAGTTCCCCACGGGTGCGCACTGAAGCTTTCTTT. This gives the protein CASSSPRVRTEAFF.

The V call is TRBV19, the J call TRBJ1-2, with no clear D. The V gene lost 1 base and the J gene lost 7 bases, with 10 bases spanning the gap. The CDR3 is made up of 13 amino acids. From germline, CDR1 is LNHDA and CDR2 SQIVND (reference sequence). CDR3 sequence reads: CASSIGIRVGYTF. The CDR3 DNA sequence: TGTGCCAGTAGTATAGGTATACGGGTTGGCTACACCTTC.

This clone appeared once. The rearrangement links TRBV5-1 to TRBJ2-7; 10 bases are a match to TRBD2. V lost 0 bases to trimming and J lost 4 bases; unmatched junction nucleotides: 4. This CDR3 is built from 15 residues. CDR1 is SGHRS and CDR2 is YFSETQ in the germline V gene. CDR3 sequence: CASSLVLAGVYEQYF. The CDR3 DNA reads as TGCGCCAGCAGCTTGGTTCTAGCGGGAGTATACGAGCAGTACTTC.

The chain joins TRBV5-1 to TRBJ1-6; the D is unclear. Germline CDR1 is SGHRS and CDR2 is YFSETQ. CDR3 size: 14 residues. Trimming shortened V by 0 bases and J by 7 bases, and 8 bases separated the two germline ends. For the CDR3, the DNA is TGCGCCAGCAGCTTGGTTGCGGAGAATTCACCCCTCCACTTT. Protein product: CASSLVAENSPLHF.

The chain links TRBV25-1 to TRBJ2-5; 7 nucleotides line up with TRBD1. This CDR3 has 17 residues. CDR1 and CDR2 (germline): MGHDK, SYGVNS. J gave up 1 base and V 3 bases, and 11 bases lay outside the gene matches. The CDR3 DNA is TGTGCCAGCAGTGACCGCAGGGGACAGAGACGCCAAGAGACCCAGTACTTC. Its translation: CASSDRRGQRRQETQYF.

The rearrangement links TRBV6-6 to TRBJ2-1; 8 bases align to TRBD2. CDR1 and CDR2 from the germline V gene are MNHNY and SVGAGI (reference sequence). V shed 6 bases, J shed 0 bases, and the junction held 4 bases outside the gene matches. The CDR3 consists of 15 residues. CDR3 coding DNA: TGTGCCAGCAGCCCTACTAGCGGCTCCTACAATGAGCAGTTCTTC. It is translated as CASSPTSGSYNEQFF.

CDR3 in amino acids: CASSRALRWESTDTQYF. CDR3 coding DNA: TGTGCCAGCAGCCGGGCGTTACGATGGGAGAGCACAGATACGCAGTATTTT. This chain links TRBV7-9 with TRBJ2-3, with D perhaps TRBD2 (5 bases). The CDR3 has 17 residues. V lost 5 bases, J lost 0 bases, and 18 bases lay in between. The V gene's germline CDR1 is SEHNR and CDR2 FQNEAQ (reference sequence).

V and J are TRBV7-9 and TRBJ2-5, with 9 nucleotides matching TRBD2. V gave up 5 bases and J gave up 4 bases; unmatched junction bases: 11. CDR1 is SEHNR, CDR2 FQNEAQ, per germline (reference sequence). This CDR3 contains 16 residues. The CDR3 loop is CASSPRSAGGGETQYF. The CDR3 DNA reads as TGTGCCAGCAGCCCCCGTTCAGCGGGAGGAGGAGAGACCCAGTACTTC.

The chain uses TRBV28 and TRBJ2-7, with TRBD2 identical over 8 bases. J gave up 3 bases and V 11 bases, and 24 bases lay outside the gene matches. Germline V CDR1 and CDR2: MDHEN, SYDVKM. This CDR3 contains 18 residues. CDR3 bases: TGTGCCTCAGCAGGCCATCTGGGGCAGGAGCGGGAGAGCTACGAGCAGTACTTC. This encodes CASAGHLGQERESYEQYF.

The chain joins TRBV20-1 to TRBJ2-7; the D gene is possibly TRBD2 (5 bases). Deletions cut 5 bases from V and 2 bases from J, with 7 bases between. Germline V gene sequence: CDR1 DFQATT, CDR2 SNEGSKA (reference sequence). The CDR3 runs 11 residues. The CDR3 sequence is CSAASTYEQYF. In DNA form, the CDR3 reads TGCAGTGCTGCTAGCACCTACGAGCAGTACTTC.

The V and J genes are TRBV27 and TRBJ1-4, with 9 positions matching TRBD1. Germline V CDR1 and CDR2: MNHEY, SMNVEV (reference sequence). The CDR3 is 14 residues long. The V and J ends lost 5 bases and 8 bases, in that order; junction bases with no gene match: 6. The CDR3 region has the DNA TGTGCCAGCAGTCCCAGACAGGGGGTAGAAAAACTGTTTTTT. This sequence encodes CASSPRQGVEKLFF.

The chain carries TRBV7-9 and TRBJ2-1; possibly TRBD2 for D (6 bases). The V and J ends lost 6 bases and 12 bases respectively, with 18 bases between them. Germline CDR1 SEHNR, CDR2 FQNEAQ (reference sequence). This CDR3 is built from 13 residues. This chain's CDR3 is CASRKTSLPWQFF. CDR3 sequence (DNA): TGTGCCAGCAGGAAGACTAGTCTTCCCTGGCAGTTCTTC.

This chain uses TRBV5-5 with TRBJ1-5; possibly TRBD1 for D (5 bases). Germline V CDR1 and CDR2: SGHKS, YYEKEE (reference sequence). The CDR3 consists of 15 residues. Between the trimmed V and J ends, which lost 0 bases and 2 bases, there was a span of 9 bases. The CDR3 region has the DNA TGTGCCAGCAGCTTGGGCGACAGCGGCAATCAGCCCCAGCATTTT. Translation gives CASSLGDSGNQPQHF.

This chain uses TRBV11-2 with TRBJ2-1; 10 bases line up with TRBD1. From germline, CDR1 is SGHAT and CDR2 FQNNGV. The J segment lost 14 bases and the V segment lost 7 bases, leaving 5 bases of the junction unmatched. This CDR3 spans 11 amino acids. The CDR3 DNA is TGTGCCAGCACCCTCGGACAGGGGGAGTTCTTC. It encodes CASTLGQGEFF.

J is TRBJ1-1 and V is TRBV5-6, with 7 bases fitting TRBD1. The length of the CDR3 is 15 residues. The ends lost 0 bases at V and 1 base at J; junction bases unmatched: 3. Germline CDR1 SGHDT, CDR2 YYEEEE. CDR3 sequence (DNA): TGTGCCAGCAGCTTGGAGGGGGCAGGGAACACTGAAGCTTTCTTT. As protein: CASSLEGAGNTEAFF.